This T cell receptor beta chain was sequenced in a study of cytomegalovirus exposure and HLA in healthy donors. Broader study findings: In a later analysis, CMV-associated beta chains were mostly HLA-associated, it appeared. Analysis performed later found about 17,000 TCR beta sequences associated with HLA alleles at 0.05 false discovery rate. Productive rates of about 87% or about 30% were seen for most TCR beta V segments in an earlier analysis.

Amplification used 60 Vbeta primers and 13 Jbeta primers. Profiled with immunoSEQ multiplex PCR; TCRdb holds only in-frame clones, not every one. The table shows approximately 110,000 clones, with 73% occurring only once. Comments on this clone: Antigen: not known.

With 4 bases removed from V and 2 bases from J, the gap between germline ends came to 15 bases. The CDR3 has 16 residues. Germline values: CDR1 SGDLS, CDR2 YYNGEE. This receptor was obtained from a woman in her forties in good health and CMV-seronegative. The sample taken for sequencing was PBMCs. This chain links TRBV9 with TRBJ2-2; D is perhaps TRBD2 (6 bases). The CDR3, as DNA: TGTGCCAGCAGCAGCACGGGCGGGACCAACACCGGGGAGCTGTTTTTT. This codes for CASSSTGGTNTGELFF. Complete variable domain (other parts from reference TRBV9 and TRBJ2-2): DSGVTQTPKHLITATGQRVTLRCSPRSGDLSVYWYQQSLDQGLQFLIQYYNGEERAKGNILERFSAQQFPDLHSELNLSSLELGDSALYFCASSSTGGTNTGELFFGEGSRLTVL.